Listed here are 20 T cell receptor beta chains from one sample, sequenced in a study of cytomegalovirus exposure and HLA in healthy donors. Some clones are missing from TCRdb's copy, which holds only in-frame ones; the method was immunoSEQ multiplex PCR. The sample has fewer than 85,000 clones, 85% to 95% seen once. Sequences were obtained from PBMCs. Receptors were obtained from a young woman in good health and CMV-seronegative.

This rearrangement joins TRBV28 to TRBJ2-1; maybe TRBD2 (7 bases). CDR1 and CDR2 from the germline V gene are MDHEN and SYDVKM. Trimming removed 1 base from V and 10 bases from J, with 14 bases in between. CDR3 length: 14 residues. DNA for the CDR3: TGTGCCAGCAGTTTATATGCGGGGGCGGGGGAGCAGTTCTTC. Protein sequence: CASSLYAGAGEQFF.

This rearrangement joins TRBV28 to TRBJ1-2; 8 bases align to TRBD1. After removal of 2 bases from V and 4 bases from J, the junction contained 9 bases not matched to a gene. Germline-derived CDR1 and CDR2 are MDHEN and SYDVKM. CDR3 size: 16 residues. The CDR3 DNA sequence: TGTGCCAGCAGTTTAGACGTAGGACAGGGCCGCTATGGCTACACCTTC. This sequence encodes CASSLDVGQGRYGYTF.

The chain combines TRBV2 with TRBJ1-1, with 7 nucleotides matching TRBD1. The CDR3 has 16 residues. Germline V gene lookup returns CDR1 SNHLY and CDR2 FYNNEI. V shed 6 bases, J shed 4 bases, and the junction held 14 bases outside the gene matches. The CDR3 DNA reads TGTGCCAGCAGCTACTCCAGACAGGGTACGGGCACTGAAGCTTTCTTT. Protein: CASSYSRQGTGTEAFF. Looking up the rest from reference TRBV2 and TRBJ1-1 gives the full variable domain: EPEVTQTPSHQVTQMGQEVILRCVPISNHLYFYWYRQILGQKVEFLVSFYNNEISEKSEIFDDQFSVERPDGSNFTLKIRSTKLEDSAMYFCASSYSRQGTGTEAFFGQGTRLTVV.

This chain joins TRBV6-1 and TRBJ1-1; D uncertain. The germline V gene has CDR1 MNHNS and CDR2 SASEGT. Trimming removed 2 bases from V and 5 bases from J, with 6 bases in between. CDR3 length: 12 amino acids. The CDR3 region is CASSEFRTEAFF. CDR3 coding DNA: TGTGCCAGCAGTGAATTTCGGACTGAAGCTTTCTTT.

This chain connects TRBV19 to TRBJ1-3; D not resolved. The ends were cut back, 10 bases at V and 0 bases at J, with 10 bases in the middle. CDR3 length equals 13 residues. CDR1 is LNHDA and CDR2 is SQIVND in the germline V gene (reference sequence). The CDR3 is CATTGSSGNTIYF. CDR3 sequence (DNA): TGTGCCACCACGGGGAGCTCTGGAAACACCATATATTTT. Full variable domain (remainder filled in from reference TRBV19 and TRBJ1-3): DGGITQSPKYLFRKEGQNVTLSCEQNLNHDAMYWYRQDPGQGLRLIYYSQIVNDFQKGDIAEGYSVSREKKESFPLTVTSAQKNPTAFYLCATTGSSGNTIYFGEGSWLTVV.

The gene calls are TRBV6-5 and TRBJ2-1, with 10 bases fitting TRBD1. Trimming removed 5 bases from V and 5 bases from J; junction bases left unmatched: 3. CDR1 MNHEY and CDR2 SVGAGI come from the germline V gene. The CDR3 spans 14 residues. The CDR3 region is CASSRGQGNNEQFF. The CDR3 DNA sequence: TGTGCCAGCAGTCGGGGACAGGGGAACAATGAGCAGTTCTTC.

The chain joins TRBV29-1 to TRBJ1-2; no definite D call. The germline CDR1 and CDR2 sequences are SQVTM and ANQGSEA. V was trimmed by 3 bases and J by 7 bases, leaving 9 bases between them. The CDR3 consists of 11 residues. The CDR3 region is CSVETTSGYTF. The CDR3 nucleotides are TGCAGCGTTGAGACAACTTCTGGCTACACCTTC. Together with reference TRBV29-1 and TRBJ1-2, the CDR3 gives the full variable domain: SAVISQKPSRDICQRGTSLTIQCQVDSQVTMMFWYRQQPGQSLTLIATANQGSEATYESGFVIDKFPISRPNLTFSTLTVSNMSPEDSSIYLCSVETTSGYTFGSGTRLTVV.

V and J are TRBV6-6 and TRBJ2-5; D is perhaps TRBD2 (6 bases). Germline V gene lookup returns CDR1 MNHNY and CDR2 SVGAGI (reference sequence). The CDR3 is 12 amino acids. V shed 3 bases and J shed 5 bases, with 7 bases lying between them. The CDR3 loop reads CASSYRGETQYF. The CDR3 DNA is TGTGCCAGCAGTTATCGGGGGGAGACCCAGTACTTC.

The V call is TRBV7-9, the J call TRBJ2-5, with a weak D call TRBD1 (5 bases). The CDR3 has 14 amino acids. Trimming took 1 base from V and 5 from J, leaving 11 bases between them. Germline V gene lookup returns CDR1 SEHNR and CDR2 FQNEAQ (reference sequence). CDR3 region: CASSLEGHLETQYF. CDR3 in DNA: TGTGCCAGCAGCTTAGAAGGACATTTGGAGACCCAGTACTTC.

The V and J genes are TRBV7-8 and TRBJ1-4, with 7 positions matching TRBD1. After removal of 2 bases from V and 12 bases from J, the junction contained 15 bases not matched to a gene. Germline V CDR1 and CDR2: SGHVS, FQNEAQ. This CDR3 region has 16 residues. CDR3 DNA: TGTGCCAGCAGCTTAAGTCGACAGGGAACCCTCCCGGAACTGTTTTTT. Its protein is CASSLSRQGTLPELFF.

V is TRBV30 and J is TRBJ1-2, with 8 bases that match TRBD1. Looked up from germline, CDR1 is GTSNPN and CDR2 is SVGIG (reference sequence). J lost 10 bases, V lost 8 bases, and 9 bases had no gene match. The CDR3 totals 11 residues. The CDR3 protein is CAGYGTGSYTF. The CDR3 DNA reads TGTGCCGGGTACGGGACAGGTTCCTACACCTTC.

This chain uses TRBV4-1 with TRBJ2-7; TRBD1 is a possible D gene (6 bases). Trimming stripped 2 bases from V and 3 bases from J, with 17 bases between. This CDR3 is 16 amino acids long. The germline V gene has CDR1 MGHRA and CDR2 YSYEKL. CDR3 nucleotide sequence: TGCGCCAGCAGCCAACGGGGTGGGGGCGCCGGCTACGAGCAGTACTTC. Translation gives CASSQRGGGAGYEQYF.

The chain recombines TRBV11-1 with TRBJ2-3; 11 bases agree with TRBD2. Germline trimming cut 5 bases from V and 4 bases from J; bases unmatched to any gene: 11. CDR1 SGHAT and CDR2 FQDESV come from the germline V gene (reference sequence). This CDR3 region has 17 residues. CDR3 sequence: CASSPGIAGGPSDTQYF. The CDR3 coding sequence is TGTGCCAGCAGCCCCGGGATAGCGGGGGGGCCATCAGATACGCAGTATTTT.

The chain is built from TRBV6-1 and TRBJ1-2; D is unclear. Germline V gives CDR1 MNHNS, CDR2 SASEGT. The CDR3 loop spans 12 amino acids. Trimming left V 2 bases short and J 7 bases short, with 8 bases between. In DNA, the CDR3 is TGTGCCAGCAGTGAAAGCGGTTTTGGCTACACCTTC. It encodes CASSESGFGYTF.

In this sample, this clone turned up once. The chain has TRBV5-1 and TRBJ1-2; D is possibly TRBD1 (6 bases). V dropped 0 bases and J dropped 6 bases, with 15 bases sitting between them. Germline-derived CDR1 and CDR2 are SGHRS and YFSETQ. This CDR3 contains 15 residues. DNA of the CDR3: TGCGCCAGCAGCTTGGGGCAGGGGAAACAAAATGGCTACACCTTC. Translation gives CASSLGQGKQNGYTF.

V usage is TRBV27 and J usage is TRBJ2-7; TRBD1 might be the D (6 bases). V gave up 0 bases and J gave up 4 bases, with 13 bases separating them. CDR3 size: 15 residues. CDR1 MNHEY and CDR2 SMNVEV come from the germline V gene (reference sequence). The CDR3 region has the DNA TGTGCCAGCAGTTTATCGGGCAGGGGAAGGTACGAGCAGTACTTC. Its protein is CASSLSGRGRYEQYF.

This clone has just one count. The CDR3 DNA reads TGTGCCAGTAGTAGTACCAGGCACAGTACCTTC. Its translation is CASSSTRHSTF. The rearrangement links TRBV19 to TRBJ1-2; D is ambiguous. The V gene lost 4 bases and the J gene lost 14 bases, with 14 bases spanning the gap. This CDR3 spans 11 amino acids. Per germline, CDR1 LNHDA and CDR2 SQIVND (reference sequence).

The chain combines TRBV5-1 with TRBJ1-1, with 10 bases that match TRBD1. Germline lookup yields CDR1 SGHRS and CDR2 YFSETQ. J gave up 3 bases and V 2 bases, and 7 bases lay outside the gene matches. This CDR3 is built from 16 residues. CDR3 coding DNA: TGCGCCAGCAGCTTACCGGGACAGGGGCAGGACACTGAAGCTTTCTTT. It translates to CASSLPGQGQDTEAFF. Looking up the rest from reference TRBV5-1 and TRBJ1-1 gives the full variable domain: KAGVTQTPRYLIKTRGQQVTLSCSPISGHRSVSWYQQTPGQGLQFLFEYFSETQRNKGNFPGRFSGRQFSNSRSEMNVSTLELGDSALYLCASSLPGQGQDTEAFFGQGTRLTVV.

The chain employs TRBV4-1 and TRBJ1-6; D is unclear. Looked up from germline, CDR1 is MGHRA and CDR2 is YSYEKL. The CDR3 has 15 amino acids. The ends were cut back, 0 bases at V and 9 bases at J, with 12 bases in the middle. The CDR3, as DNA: TGCGCCAGCAGCCAAGATAGTGCGAGGCTTTCACCCCTCCACTTT. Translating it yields CASSQDSARLSPLHF.

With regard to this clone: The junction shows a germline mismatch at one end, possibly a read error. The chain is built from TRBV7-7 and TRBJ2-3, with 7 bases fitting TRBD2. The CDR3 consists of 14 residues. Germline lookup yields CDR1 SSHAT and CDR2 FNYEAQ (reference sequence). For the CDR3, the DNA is TGTGCTAGCAGCTTAGGGACTAACACAGATACGCAGTATTTT. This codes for CASSLGTNTDTQYF.